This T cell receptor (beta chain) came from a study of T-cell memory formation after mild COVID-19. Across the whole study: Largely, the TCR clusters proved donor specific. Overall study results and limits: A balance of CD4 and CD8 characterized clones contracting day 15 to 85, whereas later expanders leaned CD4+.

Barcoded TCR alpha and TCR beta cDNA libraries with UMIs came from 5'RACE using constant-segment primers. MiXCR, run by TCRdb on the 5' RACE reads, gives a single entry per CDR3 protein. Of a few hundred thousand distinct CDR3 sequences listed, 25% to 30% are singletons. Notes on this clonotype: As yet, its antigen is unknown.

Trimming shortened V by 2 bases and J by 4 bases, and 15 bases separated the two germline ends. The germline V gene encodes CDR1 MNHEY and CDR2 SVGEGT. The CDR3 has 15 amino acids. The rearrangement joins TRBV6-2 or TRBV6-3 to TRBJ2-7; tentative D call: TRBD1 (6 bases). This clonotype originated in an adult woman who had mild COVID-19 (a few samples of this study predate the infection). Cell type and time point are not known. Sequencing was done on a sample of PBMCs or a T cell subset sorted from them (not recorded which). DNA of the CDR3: TGTGCCAGCAGTTACCGACCAGGGGTAGGATACGAGCAGTACTTC. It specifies CASSYRPGVGYEQYF.